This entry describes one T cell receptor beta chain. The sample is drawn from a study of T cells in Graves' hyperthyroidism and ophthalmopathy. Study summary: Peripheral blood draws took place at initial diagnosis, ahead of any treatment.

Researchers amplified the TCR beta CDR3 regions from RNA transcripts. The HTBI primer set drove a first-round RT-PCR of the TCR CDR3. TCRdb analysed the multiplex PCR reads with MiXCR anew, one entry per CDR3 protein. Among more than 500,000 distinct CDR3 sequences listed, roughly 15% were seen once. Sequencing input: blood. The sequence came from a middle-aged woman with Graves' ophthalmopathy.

The chain's CDR3 is CASSFHQPPGLAGLGAGELFF. In DNA, the CDR3 is TGTGCCAGCAGTTTCCACCAACCGCCGGGACTAGCGGGACTGGGGGCCGGGGAGCTGTTTTTT. This chain uses TRBV12-3 or TRBV12-4 with TRBJ2-2; 13 bases fit TRBD2. V shed 3 bases and J 6 bases; nucleotides not matched to a gene: 19. The CDR3 is made up of 21 amino acids.